The T cell receptor beta chain described here comes from a study of identical twins. Whole-study results and caveats: Analyses of zero insertions could, in part, be confounded by invariant MAIT and iNKT cells. Conclusions leaned on cross-sectional statistical analysis and did not track the same donors over time.

TCRdb independently ran MiXCR on the 5' RACE reads; one entry per CDR3 protein. The sample holds 1.5 million to 2 million distinct CDR3 sequences; under 35% are singletons and the top ten take around 0.3%. There are a few counts of this clonotype. What it recognizes is unknown. CDR3 size: 14 residues. The germline V and J ends were trimmed by 3 bases and 3 bases, with 12 bases remaining between them. Germline assignment: CDR1 SGHTA and CDR2 FQGNSA. The sequence came from a newborn girl in good health. The chain has TRBV7-2 and TRBJ2-7; D remains unclear. Material for sequencing was cord blood. The CDR3 loop reads CASSLFLDNYEQYF. The CDR3 bases are TGTGCCAGCAGCTTGTTCCTCGATAACTACGAGCAGTACTTC.